This TCR beta chain was captured by sequencing in a study of blood T cells in healthy people across ages. Overall study findings and caveats: One million T cells yielded diversity estimates that were considered underestimates.

Regarding this clonotype: The antigen is unknown.

Donors each provided about 10 milliliters of peripheral blood. The CDR3 contains 18 residues. Germline-derived CDR1 and CDR2 are KGHDR and SFDVKD. With 2 bases removed from V and 10 bases from J, the gap between germline ends came to 26 bases. Primed by a sample-barcoded 5' primer and a J-beta primer mix, a second PCR proceeded for roughly 6 to 12 cycles. A 12-random-nucleotide template-switch adaptor tagged each cDNA molecule. TCRdb independently ran MiXCR on the 5' RACE reads; one entry per CDR3 protein. The table has 1,100,000 or so distinct CDR3 sequences, more than 35% seen once. The sequencing sample was made of blood. J is TRBJ2-1 and V is TRBV24-1; the D gene is possibly TRBD2 (5 bases). The clonotype comes from a woman in her sixties or seventies in good health. The CDR3: CATSDSAAAVSRVIEQFF. The CDR3 nucleotides are TGTGCCACCAGTGATTCTGCCGCCGCGGTTTCGAGGGTAATCGAGCAGTTCTTC.